These 24 T cell receptor beta chains share one sample of origin, sequenced in a study of blood T cell repertoires in COVID-19. Sequenced by immunoSEQ multiplex PCR; TCRdb stores in-frame clones only, minus some. Counted here are 210,000 or so clones, about four fifths occurring once; the ten biggest clones make up 4.5% to 5%. The specimen was PBMCs or T cells enriched from blood (not recorded which). These receptors originate from a woman between 45 and 60 years old who had been exposed to COVID-19.

The chain combines TRBV19 with TRBJ2-1; D is unclear. The germline gives CDR1 LNHDA, CDR2 SQIVND (reference sequence). The CDR3 totals 13 residues. The V end was cut by 1 base, the J end by 6 bases, with 7 bases between. CDR3 DNA sequence: TGTGCCAGTAGTATAGCTCCGGTCAATGAGCAGTTCTTC. Protein sequence: CASSIAPVNEQFF.

This rearrangement joins TRBV28 to TRBJ2-1; 14 nucleotides agree with TRBD2. The germline CDR1 and CDR2 sequences are MDHEN and SYDVKM. This CDR3 is built from 15 residues. The V segment lost 8 bases and the J segment 7 bases; nucleotides outside the gene matches: 7. CDR3 sequence reads: CASGTWTSGGNEQFF. The CDR3 DNA reads TGTGCCAGCGGCACCTGGACTAGCGGGGGGAATGAGCAGTTCTTC.

About this clone itself: Additional DNA sequences in this sample encode the identical CDR3. The V gene is TRBV19, the J gene TRBJ1-1; TRBD1 agrees at 9 bases. J was trimmed by 5 bases and V by 3 bases; bases with no gene match: 1. There are 13 residues in the CDR3. Germline CDR1 LNHDA, CDR2 SQIVND (reference sequence). CDR3 nucleotide sequence: TGTGCCAGTAGTATCGGACAGGGGACTGAAGCTTTCTTT. It encodes CASSIGQGTEAFF. The full variable domain, its missing parts supplied by reference TRBV19 and TRBJ1-1, is DGGITQSPKYLFRKEGQNVTLSCEQNLNHDAMYWYRQDPGQGLRLIYYSQIVNDFQKGDIAEGYSVSREKKESFPLTVTSAQKNPTAFYLCASSIGQGTEAFFGQGTRLTVV.

The CDR3 coding sequence is TGCGCCAGCAGCCTAAGACTAGCGGGGGGGCTTGGCGAGACCCAGTACTTC. Protein product: CASSLRLAGGLGETQYF. The rearrangement links TRBV5-1 to TRBJ2-5, with TRBD2 matching 14 bases. V lost 4 bases, J lost 5 bases, and 10 bases stayed unmatched. CDR3 length: 17 amino acids. The germline V gene encodes CDR1 SGHRS and CDR2 YFSETQ.

This chain uses TRBV27 with TRBJ1-1; 7 bases fit TRBD1. This CDR3 is built from 17 residues. Trimming removed 5 bases from V and 2 bases from J; junction bases left unmatched: 14. CDR1 MNHEY and CDR2 SMNVEV come from the germline V gene (reference sequence). For the CDR3, the DNA is TGTGCCAGCAGTAGCGGACAGGCCTCAGGAATAAACACTGAAGCTTTCTTT. It yields the protein CASSSGQASGINTEAFF.

The chain carries TRBV27 and TRBJ2-1; 8 bases are shared with TRBD1. CDR1 and CDR2 (germline): MNHEY, SMNVEV (reference sequence). The V segment lost 4 bases and the J segment 3 bases; nucleotides outside the gene matches: 8. CDR3 length: 16 residues. Here the CDR3 DNA reads TGTGCCAGCAGTTACCGGACAGGGCTGGGCTACAATGAGCAGTTCTTC. Translated: CASSYRTGLGYNEQFF.

The chain is built from TRBV2 and TRBJ1-1; the match to TRBD1 covers 7 bases. Germline-derived CDR1 and CDR2 are SNHLY and FYNNEI. The CDR3 is 15 residues long. Trimming cost V 6 bases and J 1 base; bases outside gene matches: 8. The CDR3 region is CASSRDSLRNTEAFF. Here the CDR3 DNA reads TGTGCCAGCAGCCGGGACAGCCTCCGGAACACTGAAGCTTTCTTT. The whole variable domain, remainder taken from reference TRBV2 and TRBJ1-1, is EPEVTQTPSHQVTQMGQEVILRCVPISNHLYFYWYRQILGQKVEFLVSFYNNEISEKSEIFDDQFSVERPDGSNFTLKIRSTKLEDSAMYFCASSRDSLRNTEAFFGQGTRLTVV.

This clone was seen just once. This sequence joins TRBV7-3 and TRBJ2-3; possible D gene TRBD1, 6 bases. The CDR3 sequence is 17 residues long. Germline V gene sequence: CDR1 SGHTA, CDR2 FQGTGA. V was clipped by 5 bases and J by 0 bases, with 18 bases between them. CDR3 nucleotides: TGTGCCAGCAGCGTCGGAACGGGACATCCTAGCACAGATACGCAGTATTTT. Translation gives CASSVGTGHPSTDTQYF. The full variable domain, with the rest looked up from reference TRBV7-3 and TRBJ2-3, is GAGVSQTPSNKVTEKGKYVELRCDPISGHTALYWYRQSLGQGPEFLIYFQGTGAADDSGLPNDRFFAVRPEGSVSTLKIQRTERGDSAVYLCASSVGTGHPSTDTQYFGPGTRLTVL.

V and J are TRBV3-1 (or the pseudogene TRBV3-2) and TRBJ2-5, with TRBD2 as a possible D gene (7 bases). Germline lookup yields CDR1 LGHDT and CDR2 YNNKEL (reference sequence). V lost 0 bases and J lost 4, with 18 bases in between. The CDR3 is 17 residues long. The CDR3 region has the DNA TGTGCCAGCAGCCAAGAATTAGGGGGGGGCCCGGTAGAGACCCAGTACTTC. It specifies CASSQELGGGPVETQYF.

This clone has just a few counts. The J gene is TRBJ1-1, the V gene TRBV12-3 or TRBV12-4; D possibly corresponds to TRBD1 (6 bases). This CDR3 has 11 amino acids. Trimming took off 5 bases at V and 10 bases at J, with 11 bases between the two ends. This chain's CDR3 is CASSQGFRAFF. CDR3 nucleotides: TGTGCCAGCAGTCAGGGGTTCCGAGCTTTCTTT.

CDR3 bases: TGCGCCAGCAGCTTGGCACTAGTAACAGATACGCAGTATTTT. It specifies CASSLALVTDTQYF. The rearrangement uses TRBV5-1 and TRBJ2-3; TRBD2 is a possible D gene (5 bases). CDR3 length: 14 residues. Germline CDR1 reads SGHRS; CDR2 reads YFSETQ. The V and J ends lost 0 bases and 3 bases respectively, with 8 bases between them.

The chain recombines TRBV19 with TRBJ1-5, with D perhaps TRBD1 (6 bases). Trimming shortened V by 7 bases and J by 3 bases, and 13 bases separated the two germline ends. The CDR3 runs to 14 residues. From germline, CDR1 is LNHDA and CDR2 SQIVND (reference sequence). The chain's CDR3 is CASTGGPVNQPQHF. The DNA of the CDR3 is TGTGCCAGTACCGGGGGGCCGGTCAATCAGCCCCAGCATTTT. Complete variable domain (other parts from reference TRBV19 and TRBJ1-5): DGGITQSPKYLFRKEGQNVTLSCEQNLNHDAMYWYRQDPGQGLRLIYYSQIVNDFQKGDIAEGYSVSREKKESFPLTVTSAQKNPTAFYLCASTGGPVNQPQHFGDGTRLSIL.

The chain links TRBV11-2 to TRBJ1-1; no reliable D call. V was shortened by 5 bases and J by 6 bases, with 19 bases between the two germline ends. This CDR3 contains 15 residues. Per the germline V gene, CDR1 is SGHAT and CDR2 is FQNNGV. This CDR3 is CASSPSILRLSEAFF. The CDR3 coding sequence is TGTGCCAGCAGCCCCTCAATTTTACGACTCTCTGAAGCTTTCTTT.

This rearrangement joins TRBV30 to TRBJ1-1; D remains unclear. The germline CDR1 and CDR2 sequences are GTSNPN and SVGIG (reference sequence). V lost 3 bases and J 7 bases, leaving 15 bases between the germline ends. This CDR3 comprises 13 residues. Here the CDR3 reads CAWSRFSGYEAFF. The CDR3 region has the DNA TGTGCCTGGAGCAGATTCTCAGGCTATGAAGCTTTCTTT. The variable domain in full, completed from reference TRBV30 and TRBJ1-1, reads SQTIHQWPATLVQPVGSPLSLECTVEGTSNPNLYWYRQAAGRGLQLLFYSVGIGQISSEVPQNLSASRPQDRQFILSSKKLLLSDSGFYLCAWSRFSGYEAFFGQGTRLTVV.

This chain connects TRBV10-3 to TRBJ1-2; no definite D call. Germline V gives CDR1 ENHRY, CDR2 SYGVKD. The V and J ends lost 3 bases and 3 bases respectively, with 11 bases between them. This CDR3 comprises 14 residues. The CDR3 bases are TGTGCCATCAGTGACCCCCGGGGAGACTATGGCTACACCTTC. Translation gives CAISDPRGDYGYTF.

This clone was seen more than once but under ten times. The genes are TRBV27 and TRBJ1-2, with 9 bases aligning to TRBD1. The CDR3 has 16 amino acids. With V trimmed by 6 bases and J by 6 bases, 14 bases remained unmatched. Germline V gives CDR1 MNHEY, CDR2 SMNVEV (reference sequence). The CDR3: CASSLTGGAHKHGYTF. The CDR3, as DNA: TGTGCCAGCAGCTTGACAGGGGGTGCCCACAAACATGGCTACACCTTC.

The chain has TRBV20-1 and TRBJ1-1; 10 bases fit TRBD1. The CDR3 totals 11 residues. Trimming removed 5 bases from V and 11 bases from J; junction bases left unmatched: 5. Germline V gene data show CDR1 as DFQATT and CDR2 as SNEGSKA (reference sequence). The CDR3 DNA follows: TGCAGTGCTGCCGGGACAGGGGAGGCTTTCTTT. As protein: CSAAGTGEAFF.

The chain joins TRBV25-1 to TRBJ2-1; TRBD1 is a possible D gene (5 bases). This CDR3 has 14 amino acids. Germline V lookup: CDR1 MGHDK, CDR2 SYGVNS. V lost 7 bases to trimming and J lost 12 bases, with 22 bases between them. CDR3 sequence: CASTPPGPGRSQFF. CDR3 sequence (DNA): TGTGCCAGCACCCCCCCCGGGCCAGGGCGGTCGCAGTTCTTC.

This sequence joins TRBV30 and TRBJ1-6, with D uncertain. V was shortened by 3 bases and J by 5 bases, with 14 bases between the two germline ends. Germline V gene data show CDR1 as GTSNPN and CDR2 as SVGIG (reference sequence). The CDR3 length is 15 residues. The CDR3, as DNA: TGTGCCTGGAGCCAGACACCCTCTAATAATTCACCCCTCCACTTT. It specifies CAWSQTPSNNSPLHF. Full variable domain (remainder filled in from reference TRBV30 and TRBJ1-6): SQTIHQWPATLVQPVGSPLSLECTVEGTSNPNLYWYRQAAGRGLQLLFYSVGIGQISSEVPQNLSASRPQDRQFILSSKKLLLSDSGFYLCAWSQTPSNNSPLHFGNGTRLTVT.

The chain is built from TRBV27 and TRBJ1-2, with 10 nucleotides matching TRBD1. This CDR3 has 15 residues. The V gene end was trimmed by 2 bases and the J gene end by 4 bases; junction bases not matched to a gene: 4. Germline loops: CDR1 MNHEY, CDR2 SMNVEV (reference sequence). CDR3 bases: TGTGCCAGCAGTTTAGTGACAGGGGGCATCTATGGCTACACCTTC. Translation: CASSLVTGGIYGYTF.

V usage is TRBV5-6 and J usage is TRBJ1-2; D is ambiguous. Trimming took 0 bases from V and 8 from J, leaving 11 bases between them. The CDR3 is 13 residues long. Looked up from germline, CDR1 is SGHDT and CDR2 is YYEEEE. CDR3 DNA sequence: TGTGCCAGCAGCTTGGTGGAGGGTGGGGGCTACACCTTC. This gives the protein CASSLVEGGGYTF.

The chain is built from TRBV28 and TRBJ1-1, with D perhaps TRBD1 (6 bases). CDR1 is MDHEN and CDR2 is SYDVKM in the germline V gene. V lost 6 bases and J 5 bases, leaving 22 bases between the germline ends. This CDR3 has 16 residues. CDR3 DNA sequence: TGTGCCAGCAGAACCAGAGGGGGGGTCCGGAGGACTGAAGCTTTCTTT. It yields the protein CASRTRGGVRRTEAFF.

The chain combines TRBV7-8 with TRBJ2-2; 7 bases line up with TRBD1. V lost 2 bases, J lost 4 bases, and 4 bases stayed unmatched. Germline CDR1 and CDR2: SGHVS and FQNEAQ. The CDR3 totals 15 residues. The CDR3 DNA sequence: TGTGCCAGCAGCTTAACAGGGGCGTCCACCGGGGAGCTGTTTTTT. It specifies CASSLTGASTGELFF.

The V call is TRBV10-1, the J call TRBJ2-5; tentatively, D is TRBD1 (6 bases). V was shortened by 0 bases and J by 2 bases, with 19 bases between the two germline ends. The CDR3 is 18 residues long. Germline-derived CDR1 and CDR2 are WNHNN and SYGVQD (reference sequence). The CDR3 DNA is TGCGCCAGCAGTGAGTCGTCAGCCCAGGGGCACACACAAGAGACCCAGTACTTC. It yields the protein CASSESSAQGHTQETQYF.